Listed here are 28 T cell receptor beta chains from one sample, sequenced in a study of CD8 T cells in Susac syndrome. Reverse transcription used roughly 0.5 to 1 ug RNA and random hexamers. From the immunoSEQ multiplex PCR reads, TCRdb called clonotypes with MiXCR, one entry per CDR3 protein. This sample yields about 200,000 distinct CDR3 sequences, of which just under 95% are seen a single time; about 0.08% belongs to the top ten. Sequenced: CD4+ T cells from PBMCs. These receptors all stem from a human donor with multiple sclerosis.

This clonotype was found a few times. The chain has TRBV19 and TRBJ1-5, with unresolved D. V lost 3 bases and J 6 bases, leaving 6 bases between the germline ends. This CDR3 spans 12 amino acids. Germline lookup yields CDR1 LNHDA and CDR2 SQIVND (reference sequence). This CDR3 reads CASSIPGQPQHF. DNA of the CDR3: TGTGCCAGTAGTATCCCAGGTCAGCCCCAGCATTTT. Drawing the rest from reference TRBV19 and TRBJ1-5, the complete variable domain is DGGITQSPKYLFRKEGQNVTLSCEQNLNHDAMYWYRQDPGQGLRLIYYSQIVNDFQKGDIAEGYSVSREKKESFPLTVTSAQKNPTAFYLCASSIPGQPQHFGDGTRLSIL.

The chain employs TRBV29-1 and TRBJ2-7; 8 nucleotides match TRBD1. Germline CDR1 and CDR2: SQVTM and ANQGSEA. V lost 5 bases and J lost 7; bases outside the gene matches: 7. There are 12 residues in the CDR3. The CDR3 region is CSVLQGAGEQYF. The CDR3, as DNA: TGCAGCGTTCTCCAGGGGGCGGGTGAGCAGTACTTC.

The chain combines TRBV3-1 with TRBJ1-1, with no clear D. CDR3 length: 11 amino acids. Trimming took 7 bases from V and 6 from J, leaving 9 bases between them. Germline CDR1 is LGHDT and CDR2 is YNNKEL (reference sequence). The CDR3 DNA is TGTGCCAGCACCCTTGCCGCTGAAGCTTTCTTT. Translated, it gives CASTLAAEAFF.

The chain has TRBV20-1 and TRBJ2-3; 7 nucleotides match TRBD2. Germline assignment: CDR1 DFQATT and CDR2 SNEGSKA (reference sequence). Unmatched junction bases numbered 9, after V lost 6 bases and J lost 6 bases. This CDR3 has 13 amino acids. CDR3 amino acids: CSAPRLALDTQYF. The CDR3 DNA reads TGCAGTGCCCCCAGACTAGCTCTTGATACGCAGTATTTT.

The chain joins TRBV3-1 to TRBJ2-1; TRBD1 matches at 8 bases. CDR3 length: 13 amino acids. CDR1 LGHDT and CDR2 YNNKEL come from the germline V gene (reference sequence). With V trimmed by 8 bases and J by 13 bases, 13 bases remained unmatched. The CDR3 loop is CASRPGQAPRQFF. The CDR3 DNA sequence: TGTGCCAGCCGCCCGGGACAGGCCCCCAGACAGTTCTTC.

The rearrangement uses TRBV18 and TRBJ2-3; D call uncertain. CDR3 size: 12 residues. Germline assignment: CDR1 KGHSH and CDR2 LQKENI. Trimming cost V 2 bases and J 6 bases, with 6 bases left between them. The CDR3 region is CASSPSHDTQYF. CDR3 nucleotides: TGTGCCAGCTCACCAAGTCATGATACGCAGTATTTT.

This clonotype was detected only once. The genes are TRBV12-3 or TRBV12-4 and TRBJ2-7; D gene uncertain. This CDR3 is built from 12 residues. V was trimmed by 5 bases and J by 7 bases, leaving 12 bases between them. This CDR3 reads CASSRTLGEQYV. CDR3 sequence (DNA): TGTGCCAGCAGTAGGACCCTGGGGGAGCAGTACGTC.

The J gene is TRBJ2-6, the V gene TRBV30, with D perhaps TRBD1 (5 bases). The V gene lost 7 bases and the J gene lost 0 bases, with 10 bases spanning the gap. The CDR3 spans 14 residues. Germline values: CDR1 GTSNPN, CDR2 SVGIG (reference sequence). The CDR3 is CAYRQFSGANVLTF. CDR3 sequence (DNA): TGTGCCTACCGACAGTTCTCTGGGGCCAACGTCCTGACTTTC.

The rearrangement joins TRBV19 to TRBJ2-2, with 7 bases fitting TRBD1. The CDR3 has 14 amino acids. Germline assignment: CDR1 LNHDA and CDR2 SQIVND (reference sequence). Losses at the gene ends were 5 bases for V and 6 bases for J; bases not matched to a gene: 6. The CDR3 region is CASSRQGTSGELFF. The CDR3 DNA reads TGTGCCAGTAGTCGACAGGGAACCTCCGGGGAGCTGTTTTTT.

This chain connects TRBV5-1 to TRBJ2-3; maybe TRBD1 (6 bases). The length of the CDR3 is 14 residues. Trimming took off 3 bases at V and 4 bases at J, with 12 bases between the two ends. Germline V lookup: CDR1 SGHRS, CDR2 YFSETQ. CDR3 sequence (DNA): TGCGCCAGCAGCTCCGACAGGTTCCCAGATACGCAGTATTTT. Residues: CASSSDRFPDTQYF.

V and J are TRBV27 and TRBJ2-3; the match to TRBD2 covers 7 bases. Germline V gene data show CDR1 as MNHEY and CDR2 as SMNVEV (reference sequence). The CDR3 is 14 residues long. Trimming cost V 1 base and J 6 bases; bases outside gene matches: 4. CDR3 protein: CASSLLAGTDTQYF. The CDR3 DNA follows: TGTGCCAGCAGTTTATTAGCGGGTACCGATACGCAGTATTTT.

The rearrangement joins TRBV20-1 to TRBJ2-5; a weak D match, TRBD2 (5 bases). Trimming took 0 bases from V and 5 from J, leaving 10 bases between them. This CDR3 has 13 residues. CDR1 is DFQATT and CDR2 is SNEGSKA in the germline V gene (reference sequence). CDR3 sequence: CSARDGPGETQYF. The CDR3 coding sequence is TGCAGTGCTAGAGATGGGCCGGGGGAGACCCAGTACTTC.

The V call is TRBV20-1, the J call TRBJ2-7; D ambiguous. CDR1 is DFQATT and CDR2 is SNEGSKA in the germline V gene (reference sequence). This CDR3 is built from 13 residues. The V gene lost 2 bases and the J gene lost 1 base, with 9 bases spanning the gap. The CDR3: CSARRPGSYEQYV. CDR3 nucleotides: TGCAGTGCTAGACGTCCCGGGTCCTACGAGCAGTACGTC.

The CDR3 protein is CASSWRGLQVLPGVLTF. The CDR3, as DNA: TGTGCCAGCAGTTGGCGAGGACTCCAGGTCCTACCGGGCGTCCTGACTTTC. The V gene is TRBV27, the J gene TRBJ2-6; D is perhaps TRBD2 (5 bases). V dropped 4 bases and J dropped 12 bases, with 25 bases sitting between them. The CDR3 has 17 amino acids. Germline lookup yields CDR1 MNHEY and CDR2 SMNVEV (reference sequence).

V usage is TRBV30 and J usage is TRBJ1-5; the D gene is possibly TRBD1 (6 bases). The CDR3 is 13 residues long. V was pared by 2 bases and J by 8 bases, with 13 bases between. Germline CDR1 GTSNPN, CDR2 SVGIG (reference sequence). The CDR3 is CAWSYREGEPQHF. The DNA for the CDR3 is TGTGCCTGGAGTTACAGGGAGGGAGAGCCCCAGCATTTT. Using reference TRBV30 and TRBJ1-5 for the parts outside the CDR3, the full variable domain is SQTIHQWPATLVQPVGSPLSLECTVEGTSNPNLYWYRQAAGRGLQLLFYSVGIGQISSEVPQNLSASRPQDRQFILSSKKLLLSDSGFYLCAWSYREGEPQHFGDGTRLSIL.

The V gene is TRBV20-1, the J gene TRBJ2-3; 11 bases are shared with TRBD2. V was clipped by 3 bases and J by 5 bases; unmatched bases: 7. This CDR3 is 15 amino acids long. CDR1 DFQATT and CDR2 SNEGSKA come from the germline V gene (reference sequence). The CDR3 protein is CSARILAGGRDTQYF. The CDR3, as DNA: TGCAGTGCTAGGATCCTAGCGGGGGGAAGAGATACGCAGTATTTT.

In DNA, the CDR3 is TGTGCCAGCAGCTGGGGTTCGGTCACCCCCAGGAATGAGCAGTTCTTC. The encoded protein is CASSWGSVTPRNEQFF. V usage is TRBV7-9 and J usage is TRBJ2-1; the D is unclear. CDR1 and CDR2 from the germline V gene are SEHNR and FQNEAQ (reference sequence). The CDR3 has 16 residues. Trimming pared 4 bases from V and 7 bases from J, leaving 20 bases between.

This chain links TRBV20-1 with TRBJ1-6; no firm D call. Germline V gene data show CDR1 as DFQATT and CDR2 as SNEGSKA (reference sequence). V gave up 3 bases and J gave up 4 bases, with 7 bases separating them. This CDR3 spans 13 amino acids. The CDR3 spells CSASPTYNSPLHF. In DNA form, the CDR3 reads TGCAGTGCTAGTCCCACTTATAATTCACCCCTCCACTTT.

V is TRBV7-3 and J is TRBJ1-1; no clear D gene. The germline V and J ends were trimmed by 0 bases and 10 bases, with 12 bases remaining between them. The CDR3 extends over 13 amino acids. Germline assignment: CDR1 SGHTA and CDR2 FQGTGA. CDR3 nucleotides: TGTGCCAGCAGCTTAACAGGATCGATCGGAGCTTTCTTT. This codes for CASSLTGSIGAFF.

The V gene is TRBV29-1, the J gene TRBJ2-7; TRBD1 matches 7 bases. Per germline, CDR1 SQVTM and CDR2 ANQGSEA. The junction had 3 bases not matched to a gene; V was cut back by 1 base and J by 3 bases. This CDR3 is 13 amino acids long. CDR3 sequence: CSVEGQGFYEQYF. CDR3 sequence (DNA): TGCAGCGTTGAAGGACAGGGTTTCTACGAGCAGTACTTC.

The chain recombines TRBV7-9 with TRBJ2-5; TRBD1 agrees at 8 bases. The V segment lost 7 bases and the J segment 1 base; nucleotides outside the gene matches: 8. The CDR3 consists of 15 residues. CDR1 is SEHNR, CDR2 FQNEAQ, per germline (reference sequence). This CDR3 reads CASTLGQALQETQYF. CDR3 sequence (DNA): TGTGCCAGCACCCTGGGACAGGCCCTCCAAGAGACCCAGTACTTC.

The chain joins TRBV20-1 to TRBJ1-4; D is ambiguous. Trimming pared 5 bases from V and 4 bases from J, leaving 5 bases between. This CDR3 has 11 amino acids. Germline values: CDR1 DFQATT, CDR2 SNEGSKA (reference sequence). CDR3 residues: CSAPVNEKLFF. As DNA, the CDR3 is TGCAGTGCTCCAGTTAATGAAAAACTGTTTTTT.

The gene calls are TRBV20-1 and TRBJ2-7; D is unresolved. Germline loops: CDR1 DFQATT, CDR2 SNEGSKA (reference sequence). V lost 7 bases and J 2 bases, leaving 12 bases between the germline ends. This CDR3 has 12 amino acids. CDR3 sequence: CSVRGPTYEQYF. The CDR3, as DNA: TGCAGTGTTCGTGGGCCAACCTACGAGCAGTACTTC.

V gene TRBV20-1 combines with J gene TRBJ2-5, with TRBD1 identical over 7 bases. Germline CDR1 and CDR2: DFQATT and SNEGSKA (reference sequence). V gave up 5 bases and J gave up 5 bases; unmatched junction bases: 5. The length of the CDR3 is 12 residues. The CDR3 sequence: CSARQGGETQYF. CDR3 sequence (DNA): TGCAGTGCTCGACAGGGCGGGGAGACCCAGTACTTC.

The chain recombines TRBV30 with TRBJ2-1, with D unclear. The length of the CDR3 is 15 residues. Germline V gene data show CDR1 as GTSNPN and CDR2 as SVGIG (reference sequence). Trimming took 3 bases from V and 0 from J, leaving 12 bases between them. CDR3 residues: CAWRSMGSSYNEQFF. The CDR3 DNA reads as TGTGCCTGGAGATCGATGGGTAGCTCCTACAATGAGCAGTTCTTC.

The chain recombines TRBV15 with TRBJ2-5; perhaps TRBD1 as D (5 bases). CDR3 length: 12 residues. V shed 3 bases and J shed 7 bases, with 9 bases lying between them. Germline V CDR1 and CDR2: LNHNV, YYDKDF (reference sequence). Here the CDR3 DNA reads TGTGCCACCAGCAGGCGAAGGGGGACCCAGTACTTC. Translated, it gives CATSRRRGTQYF.

The chain uses TRBV3-1 and TRBJ2-1; 12 bases fit TRBD2. The V gene end was trimmed by 6 bases and the J gene end by 10 bases; junction bases not matched to a gene: 7. Germline CDR1 LGHDT, CDR2 YNNKEL (reference sequence). This CDR3 contains 14 residues. CDR3 in amino acids: CASRGTGTSGEQFF. The CDR3 DNA sequence: TGTGCCAGCAGGGGAACCGGGACTAGCGGGGAGCAGTTCTTC.

V usage is TRBV20-1 and J usage is TRBJ1-2; TRBD1 matches at 8 bases. Germline CDR1 DFQATT, CDR2 SNEGSKA (reference sequence). This CDR3 region has 14 residues. Trimming at V came to 3 bases and at J to 4 bases, leaving 7 bases not matched to a gene. CDR3 sequence: CSASLRQGTYGYTF. Written as DNA, the CDR3 is TGCAGTGCTAGTCTGCGACAGGGGACCTATGGCTACACCTTC.